These 9 T cell receptor beta chains were all obtained from the same sample, sequenced in a study of blood T cell repertoires in COVID-19. Libraries were prepared by immunoSEQ multiplex PCR; TCRdb keeps only in-frame clonotypes and omits some of them. The table lists more than 150,000 clones, more than 85% of them singletons. The sample comprised PBMCs or T cells enriched from blood (not recorded which). Receptors were obtained from a woman between 50 and 59 years old who had recovered from COVID-19.

V usage is TRBV7-3 and J usage is TRBJ2-2, with 8 bases lining up with TRBD1. The CDR3 is made up of 16 amino acids. With 3 bases clipped from V and 4 bases from J, the junction kept 7 bases outside the gene matches. The V gene's germline CDR1 is SGHTA and CDR2 FQGTGA. The CDR3 spells CASSFRQGRGTGELFF. The CDR3 DNA reads TGTGCCAGCAGCTTCAGACAGGGGCGGGGCACCGGGGAGCTGTTTTTT.

The chain carries TRBV29-1 and TRBJ2-7; 10 nucleotides match TRBD2. Unmatched junction bases numbered 2, after V lost 6 bases and J lost 3 bases. The CDR3 is 12 residues long. The germline gives CDR1 SQVTM, CDR2 ANQGSEA. DNA of the CDR3: TGCAGCGTCCGGACTAGCGGCTACGAGCAGTACTTC. It codes for CSVRTSGYEQYF.

This clone was counted a single time. Here the CDR3 reads CASSPGSGTYEQYF. The CDR3, as DNA: TGTGCCAGCTCACCCGGGAGCGGGACCTACGAGCAGTACTTC. The chain joins TRBV18 to TRBJ2-7; 7 nucleotides align to TRBD2. V was clipped by 3 bases and J by 2 bases; unmatched bases: 4. CDR1 and CDR2 (germline): KGHSH, LQKENI. CDR3 length equals 14 residues.

This chain links TRBV7-8 with TRBJ2-2; 10 nucleotides agree with TRBD2. Germline CDR1 and CDR2: SGHVS and FQNEAQ. The J segment lost 6 bases and the V segment lost 0 bases, leaving 1 base of the junction unmatched. This CDR3 has 15 residues. Written as DNA, the CDR3 is TGTGCCAGCAGCTTAGCGCTAGCGGGAGCCGGGGAGCTGTTTTTT. It yields the protein CASSLALAGAGELFF.

The chain joins TRBV7-2 to TRBJ2-7, with D possibly matching TRBD2 (6 bases). The CDR3 has 13 residues. V was cut by 6 bases and J by 3 bases, with 12 bases left in between. Looked up from germline, CDR1 is SGHTA and CDR2 is FQGNSA. This chain's CDR3 is CASREAGSYEQYF. As DNA, the CDR3 is TGTGCCAGCAGAGAAGCGGGCAGCTACGAGCAGTACTTC.

This clone was counted a few times. The sample contains more than one DNA sequence encoding this CDR3. Here the CDR3 reads CASSSGSNQPQHF. In DNA, the CDR3 is TGTGCCAGCAGTTCGGGTAGCAATCAGCCCCAGCATTTT. The genes are TRBV27 and TRBJ1-5; D gene ambiguous. This CDR3 comprises 13 residues. Per the germline V gene, CDR1 is MNHEY and CDR2 is SMNVEV (reference sequence). V dropped 4 bases and J dropped 0 bases, with 4 bases sitting between them.

This chain links TRBV12-3 or TRBV12-4 with TRBJ2-7, with 8 nucleotides matching TRBD1. The CDR3 runs to 12 residues. After removal of 6 bases from V and 6 bases from J, the junction contained 4 bases not matched to a gene. The CDR3 reads CASSPDRGEQYF. Written as DNA, the CDR3 is TGTGCCAGCAGCCCCGACAGGGGCGAGCAGTACTTC.

J is TRBJ1-2 and V is TRBV28; possibly TRBD1 for D (6 bases). The CDR3 has 13 residues. Germline CDR1 MDHEN, CDR2 SYDVKM. The germline V and J ends were trimmed by 3 bases and 5 bases, with 10 bases remaining between them. CDR3 sequence reads: CASSFSQGYGYTF. For the CDR3, the DNA is TGTGCCAGCAGTTTTTCCCAGGGGTATGGCTACACCTTC.

V and J are TRBV27 and TRBJ2-7, with 11 bases matching TRBD2. Trimming removed 7 bases from V and 0 bases from J; junction bases left unmatched: 5. Germline V gene sequence: CDR1 MNHEY, CDR2 SMNVEV (reference sequence). The length of the CDR3 is 15 residues. CDR3 sequence: CASTLAGGSSYEQYF. DNA of the CDR3: TGTGCCAGCACCCTAGCGGGAGGAAGCTCCTACGAGCAGTACTTC.